The 28 T cell receptor beta chains in this list originate from one sample, sequenced in a study of blood T cell repertoires in COVID-19. Assay used: immunoSEQ multiplex PCR; TCRdb lists only in-frame clones, some missing. The table has tens of thousands of clones, around 96% seen once; the top ten hold less than 5%. Sequenced input: peripheral blood. Every receptor here comes from a human donor with active COVID-19. The donor label of this sample is uncertain.

The J gene is TRBJ2-7, the V gene TRBV4-1; 9 bases fit TRBD2. J gave up 2 bases and V 0 bases, and 5 bases lay outside the gene matches. The germline CDR1 and CDR2 sequences are MGHRA and YSYEKL. This CDR3 is built from 16 residues. This CDR3 is CASSQEASGTTYEQYF. The CDR3, as DNA: TGCGCCAGCAGCCAAGAAGCTAGCGGGACGACCTACGAGCAGTACTTC.

This clone is a singleton in its sample. The chain employs TRBV7-2 and TRBJ2-1, with D perhaps TRBD1 (5 bases). CDR1 and CDR2 from the germline V gene are SGHTA and FQGNSA. The germline V and J ends were trimmed by 2 bases and 6 bases, with 8 bases remaining between them. This CDR3 has 13 amino acids. Here the CDR3 DNA reads TGTGCCAGCAGCTTACTCAGGGTCAATGAGCAGTTCTTC. Translated: CASSLLRVNEQFF.

The chain employs TRBV11-3 and TRBJ2-7; TRBD2 is a possible D gene (5 bases). The V end was cut by 1 base, the J end by 2 bases, with 12 bases between. CDR1 SGHNT and CDR2 YENEEA come from the germline V gene. This CDR3 spans 15 amino acids. DNA for the CDR3: TGTGCCAGCAGCTTAGCGGGGTCCTTAACCTACGAGCAGTACTTC. Encoded protein: CASSLAGSLTYEQYF.

The gene calls are TRBV6-1 and TRBJ1-1, with TRBD1 identical over 7 bases. V trimming: 3 bases; J trimming: 1 base; junction bases outside the gene matches: 2. Germline CDR1 MNHNS, CDR2 SASEGT. The CDR3 totals 14 residues. The CDR3, as DNA: TGTGCCAGCAGTGAGGGGACAGCGAACACTGAAGCTTTCTTT. Translating gives CASSEGTANTEAFF.

The V gene is TRBV18, the J gene TRBJ2-1, with TRBD1 as a possible D gene (6 bases). Trimming took 3 bases from V and 5 from J, leaving 8 bases between them. Germline CDR1 is KGHSH and CDR2 is LQKENI. CDR3 size: 13 residues. The CDR3 DNA reads TGTGCCAGCTCACCCAGGACAGACAATGAGCAGTTCTTC. It yields the protein CASSPRTDNEQFF.

The chain has TRBV6-6 and TRBJ1-2; no reliable D call. CDR3 size: 13 residues. The germline V and J ends were trimmed by 0 bases and 6 bases, with 8 bases remaining between them. Germline CDR1 and CDR2: MNHNY and SVGAGI (reference sequence). CDR3 sequence: CASSYSSGDGYTF. CDR3 coding DNA: TGTGCCAGCAGTTACTCTTCCGGGGATGGCTACACCTTC.

The chain's CDR3 is CASRPQGLAKNIQYF. The CDR3 DNA is TGCGCCAGCAGGCCACAGGGTCTAGCCAAAAACATTCAGTACTTC. The chain couples TRBV23-1 to TRBJ2-4, with D maybe TRBD1 (6 bases). Being an ORF, TRBV23-1 has a function that is uncertain. CDR3 length: 15 residues. V lost 6 bases, J lost 0 bases, and 12 bases lay in between.

The genes are TRBV19 and TRBJ2-1, with 7 positions matching TRBD2. Germline CDR1 reads LNHDA; CDR2 reads SQIVND (reference sequence). CDR3 length: 16 amino acids. V dropped 5 bases and J dropped 5; count of bases not matched to a gene: 12. The CDR3 reads CASSDYPLARNNEQFF. CDR3 nucleotides: TGTGCCAGTAGTGATTATCCACTAGCGAGGAACAATGAGCAGTTCTTC. Full variable domain (missing parts from reference TRBV19 and TRBJ2-1): DGGITQSPKYLFRKEGQNVTLSCEQNLNHDAMYWYRQDPGQGLRLIYYSQIVNDFQKGDIAEGYSVSREKKESFPLTVTSAQKNPTAFYLCASSDYPLARNNEQFFGPGTRLTVL.

V usage is TRBV27 and J usage is TRBJ1-6, with a possible D match to TRBD1 (5 bases). Germline-derived CDR1 and CDR2 are MNHEY and SMNVEV (reference sequence). The CDR3 sequence is 15 residues long. V lost 5 bases and J 9 bases, leaving 17 bases between the germline ends. This CDR3 is CASSPTAGSVSPLHF. Here the CDR3 DNA reads TGTGCCAGCAGTCCCACCGCAGGGTCCGTTTCACCCCTCCACTTT.

This rearrangement joins TRBV3-1 (or the pseudogene TRBV3-2) to TRBJ1-1, with D maybe TRBD1 (5 bases). V was shortened by 5 bases and J by 5 bases, with 12 bases between the two germline ends. CDR3 size: 13 residues. Per germline, CDR1 LGHDT and CDR2 YNNKEL (reference sequence). CDR3 nucleotides: TGTGCCAGCAGCAAAGGGGTCGGGACTGAAGCTTTCTTT. Translating it yields CASSKGVGTEAFF.

This chain links TRBV2 with TRBJ2-7; the D gene is possibly TRBD1 (6 bases). V lost 7 bases and J lost 4, with 14 bases in between. The germline CDR1 and CDR2 sequences are SNHLY and FYNNEI. The CDR3 sequence is 13 residues long. In DNA, the CDR3 is TGTGCCAGCACCGAGGGGGTAGGATACGAGCAGTACTTC. Its translation is CASTEGVGYEQYF.

The chain joins TRBV5-4 to TRBJ1-1, with D possibly being TRBD1 (5 bases). The CDR3 loop spans 12 amino acids. CDR1 and CDR2 from the germline V gene are SGHNT and YYREEE (reference sequence). The V gene lost 1 base and the J gene lost 10 bases, with 11 bases spanning the gap. The CDR3 is CASSLTGLGAFF. In nucleotides, the CDR3 is TGTGCCAGCAGCTTGACGGGACTTGGAGCTTTCTTT.

The V call is TRBV11-2, the J call TRBJ2-2; D gene unclear. With 5 bases removed from V and 7 bases from J, the gap between germline ends came to 8 bases. Germline V gene lookup returns CDR1 SGHAT and CDR2 FQNNGV. The CDR3 contains 12 residues. The CDR3 DNA follows: TGTGCCAGCAGCCAAGAGATCGGGGAGCTGTTTTTT. Its translation: CASSQEIGELFF.

The CDR3 spells CASSSPAGPETQYF. CDR3 in DNA: TGTGCCAGCAGTTCCCCAGCGGGACCGGAGACCCAGTACTTC. V usage is TRBV6-5 and J usage is TRBJ2-5, with 7 positions matching TRBD2. V shed 4 bases, J shed 5 bases, and the junction held 7 bases outside the gene matches. Germline values: CDR1 MNHEY, CDR2 SVGAGI. This CDR3 has 14 amino acids.

This chain links TRBV7-2 with TRBJ2-2, with TRBD1 identical over 10 bases. The CDR3 consists of 16 residues. Germline V gene lookup returns CDR1 SGHTA and CDR2 FQGNSA. Losses at the gene ends were 2 bases for V and 4 bases for J; bases not matched to a gene: 4. The CDR3 nucleotides read TGTGCCAGCAGCTTAATCGGGACAGGGGTCACCGGGGAGCTGTTTTTT. Its translation: CASSLIGTGVTGELFF.

The chain couples TRBV5-1 to TRBJ2-1, with 7 bases aligning to TRBD1. CDR3 size: 15 residues. Unmatched junction bases numbered 8, after V lost 3 bases and J lost 5 bases. Germline lookup yields CDR1 SGHRS and CDR2 YFSETQ. The CDR3 sequence: CASSYYDRANNEQFF. The CDR3 DNA follows: TGCGCCAGCAGCTACTACGACAGGGCGAACAATGAGCAGTTCTTC.

The rearrangement joins TRBV28 to TRBJ1-2, with D possibly being TRBD1 (6 bases). V lost 6 bases and J 3 bases, leaving 23 bases between the germline ends. Germline loops: CDR1 MDHEN, CDR2 SYDVKM. There are 17 residues in the CDR3. The DNA for the CDR3 is TGTGCCAGCAGCCCCGGACAGAATTCATCCCCTTACTATGGCTACACCTTC. Its translation is CASSPGQNSSPYYGYTF.

V gene TRBV20-1 combines with J gene TRBJ1-5; D might be TRBD1 (5 bases). This CDR3 is 14 amino acids long. V gave up 3 bases and J gave up 1 base, with 10 bases separating them. CDR1 and CDR2 (germline): DFQATT, SNEGSKA (reference sequence). In nucleotides, the CDR3 is TGCAGTGCTAGTCTGGGGCCGAGCAATCAGCCCCAGCATTTT. Amino acids: CSASLGPSNQPQHF.

The V call is TRBV5-1, the J call TRBJ1-2; D uncertain. The CDR3 runs 18 residues. CDR1 is SGHRS and CDR2 is YFSETQ in the germline V gene. V lost 4 bases to trimming and J lost 4 bases, with 26 bases between them. In DNA form, the CDR3 reads TGCGCCAGCAGCGATGTAAGGACTGACGCACCCTCTATCTATGGCTACACCTTC. It translates to CASSDVRTDAPSIYGYTF.

V usage is TRBV10-3 and J usage is TRBJ2-1; 10 bases map to TRBD2. Germline V gene lookup returns CDR1 ENHRY and CDR2 SYGVKD. CDR3 size: 16 residues. J lost 2 bases, V lost 5 bases, and 6 bases had no gene match. The CDR3, as DNA: TGTGCCATCAGTCGGAGACTAGCGGGCCCCTACAATGAGCAGTTCTTC. Its translation: CAISRRLAGPYNEQFF.

Comment on this clone: One junction end does not reproduce the germline sequence, and a read error may be involved. The chain employs TRBV7-7 and TRBJ2-5; TRBD1 matches 10 bases. This CDR3 comprises 16 residues. CDR1 SSHAT and CDR2 FNYEAQ come from the germline V gene (reference sequence). CDR3 protein: CASSLAVGQGQETQYF. The CDR3, as DNA: TGTGCTAGCAGCTTAGCGGTGGGACAGGGGCAAGAGACCCAGTACTTC.

The chain has TRBV7-6 and TRBJ2-7; tentative D call: TRBD1 (5 bases). Germline loops: CDR1 SGHVS, CDR2 FNYEAQ. The CDR3 has 13 amino acids. Trimming left V 1 base short and J 4 bases short, with 8 bases between. CDR3 bases: TGTGCCAGCAGCTTAGATCCAGGGTACGAGCAGTACTTC. Translating it yields CASSLDPGYEQYF.

This clone showed up just a few times. The V gene is TRBV3-1 (or the pseudogene TRBV3-2), the J gene TRBJ2-7, with 13 positions matching TRBD2. CDR3 length: 17 amino acids. The V gene end was trimmed by 4 bases and the J gene end by 5 bases; junction bases not matched to a gene: 11. Looked up from germline, CDR1 is LGHDT and CDR2 is YNNKEL (reference sequence). DNA of the CDR3: TGTGCCAGCAGCCGATTAACTAGCGGGGGGGCTCTCCACGAGCAGTACTTC. Residues: CASSRLTSGGALHEQYF.

The chain combines TRBV3-1 (or the pseudogene TRBV3-2) with TRBJ1-1; tentatively, D is TRBD1 (5 bases). Trimming took 1 base from V and 4 from J, leaving 13 bases between them. Germline values: CDR1 LGHDT, CDR2 YNNKEL (reference sequence). This CDR3 is built from 15 residues. CDR3 sequence reads: CASSQGGVRGTEAFF. CDR3 nucleotide sequence: TGTGCCAGCAGCCAAGGGGGCGTGCGGGGCACTGAAGCTTTCTTT.

The chain carries TRBV6-5 and TRBJ1-1; possible D gene TRBD1, 5 bases. Germline V gene sequence: CDR1 MNHEY, CDR2 SVGAGI. CDR3 length: 15 residues. V was trimmed by 7 bases and J by 0 bases, leaving 15 bases between them. The CDR3 here is CASILKGSMNTEAFF. CDR3 DNA sequence: TGTGCCAGCATCCTTAAGGGGTCCATGAACACTGAAGCTTTCTTT.

J is TRBJ2-5 and V is TRBV9, with TRBD1 as a possible D gene (6 bases). The V end lost 1 base, the J end lost 1 base, and 11 bases lay between the germline ends. CDR1 and CDR2 (germline): SGDLS, YYNGEE. This CDR3 spans 15 amino acids. CDR3 region: CASSVTDRGQETQYF. CDR3 bases: TGTGCCAGCAGCGTAACGGACAGAGGCCAAGAGACCCAGTACTTC.

The chain links TRBV19 to TRBJ2-2, with 7 bases that match TRBD2. Germline V gene sequence: CDR1 LNHDA, CDR2 SQIVND (reference sequence). The CDR3 sequence is 12 residues long. V shed 7 bases, J shed 9 bases, and the junction held 5 bases outside the gene matches. The CDR3: CASKEGGRELFF. The CDR3 DNA reads TGTGCCAGTAAAGAGGGAGGGAGGGAGCTGTTTTTT.

The genes are TRBV7-7 and TRBJ2-2; a weak D match, TRBD1 (6 bases). The germline gives CDR1 SSHAT, CDR2 FNYEAQ (reference sequence). V lost 5 bases, J lost 4 bases, and 17 bases lay in between. The CDR3 length is 16 residues. The CDR3 DNA is TGTGCCAGCAGCCCCCCCCGGACAGAGAGCACCGGGGAGCTGTTTTTT. Translating gives CASSPPRTESTGELFF.